This T cell receptor (beta chain) came from a study of cytomegalovirus exposure and HLA in healthy donors. In the study overall: One earlier analysis, a look at around 180 million T cells, found roughly 120 million unique TCR beta sequences. Caucasian-associated ancestry cluster membership applied to 75% to 85% of several hundred genotyped donors.

Use of 60 Vbeta and 13 Jbeta primers characterized the PCR. Only in-frame clones appear in the TCRdb table, and some are missing; sequencing was by immunoSEQ multiplex PCR. The table lists 140,000 to 150,000 clones, around 84% of them singletons, with 2% to 2.5% in the top ten. This clone showed up just once. The antigen remains unidentified. The CDR3 contains 14 residues. In germline, CDR1 is LNHDA, CDR2 SQIVND (reference sequence). Trimming at V came to 6 bases and at J to 4 bases, leaving 8 bases not matched to a gene. Overall study results and limits: In a later analysis, at a false discovery rate of 0.05, roughly 16,000 TCR beta sequences matched HLA alleles. When analyzed later, a missense DCLRE1C variant was found to be linked to TCR beta V- and J-gene trimming.

The chain links TRBV19 to TRBJ1-2, with TRBD1 identical over 7 bases. The receptor's source is a boy between 2 and 15 years old in good health and CMV-seronegative. Sequenced sample: PBMCs. CDR3 sequence reads: CASRPDRTFYGYTF. CDR3 sequence (DNA): TGTGCCAGTAGGCCGGACAGGACTTTCTATGGCTACACCTTC.